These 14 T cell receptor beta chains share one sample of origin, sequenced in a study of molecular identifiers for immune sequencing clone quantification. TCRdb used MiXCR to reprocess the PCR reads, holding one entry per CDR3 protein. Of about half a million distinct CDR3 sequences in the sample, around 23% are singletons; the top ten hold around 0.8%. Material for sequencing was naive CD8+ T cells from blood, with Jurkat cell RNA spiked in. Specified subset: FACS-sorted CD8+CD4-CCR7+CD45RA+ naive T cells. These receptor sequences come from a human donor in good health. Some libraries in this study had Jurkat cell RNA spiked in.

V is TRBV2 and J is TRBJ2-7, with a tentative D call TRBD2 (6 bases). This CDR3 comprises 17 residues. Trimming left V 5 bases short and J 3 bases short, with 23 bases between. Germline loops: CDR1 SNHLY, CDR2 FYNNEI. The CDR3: CASSRPSGVSGVYEQYF. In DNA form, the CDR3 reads TGTGCCAGCAGTCGCCCTTCGGGGGTCTCCGGGGTCTACGAGCAGTACTTC.

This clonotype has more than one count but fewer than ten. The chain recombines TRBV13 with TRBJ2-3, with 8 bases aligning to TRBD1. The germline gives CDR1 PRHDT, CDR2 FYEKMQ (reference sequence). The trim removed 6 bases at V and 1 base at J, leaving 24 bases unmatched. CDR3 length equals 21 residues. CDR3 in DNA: TGTGCCAGCAGACCCAGGACAGGGTGGACGTTCGGGAAAGAGGGCACAGATACGCAGTATTTT. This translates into CASRPRTGWTFGKEGTDTQYF.

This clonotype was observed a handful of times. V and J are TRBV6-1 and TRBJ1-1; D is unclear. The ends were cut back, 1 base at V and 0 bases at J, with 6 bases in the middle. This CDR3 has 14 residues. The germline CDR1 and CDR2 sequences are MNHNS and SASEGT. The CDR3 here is CASSEESMNTEAFF. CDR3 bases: TGTGCCAGCAGTGAAGAGAGCATGAACACTGAAGCTTTCTTT.

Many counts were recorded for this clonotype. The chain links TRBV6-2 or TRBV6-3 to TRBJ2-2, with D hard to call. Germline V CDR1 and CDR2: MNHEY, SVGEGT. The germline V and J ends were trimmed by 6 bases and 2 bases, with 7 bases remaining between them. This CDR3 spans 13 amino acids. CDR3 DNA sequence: TGTGCCAGCAGGAGCGATAACACCGGGGAGCTGTTTTTT. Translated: CASRSDNTGELFF.

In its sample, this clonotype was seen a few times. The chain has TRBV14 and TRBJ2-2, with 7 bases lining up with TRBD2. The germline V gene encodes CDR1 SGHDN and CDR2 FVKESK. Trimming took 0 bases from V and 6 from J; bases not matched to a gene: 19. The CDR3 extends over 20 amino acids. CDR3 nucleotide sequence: TGTGCCAGCAGCCAAGATATGGCGGGAGCTGGTTTTTTGTTCGCCGGGGAGCTGTTTTTT. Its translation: CASSQDMAGAGFLFAGELFF.

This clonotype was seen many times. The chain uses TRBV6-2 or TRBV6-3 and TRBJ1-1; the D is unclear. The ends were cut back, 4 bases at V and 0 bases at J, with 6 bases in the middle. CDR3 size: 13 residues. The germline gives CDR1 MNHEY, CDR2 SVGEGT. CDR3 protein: CASSSKMNTEAFF. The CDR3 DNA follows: TGTGCCAGCAGTTCCAAGATGAACACTGAAGCTTTCTTT.

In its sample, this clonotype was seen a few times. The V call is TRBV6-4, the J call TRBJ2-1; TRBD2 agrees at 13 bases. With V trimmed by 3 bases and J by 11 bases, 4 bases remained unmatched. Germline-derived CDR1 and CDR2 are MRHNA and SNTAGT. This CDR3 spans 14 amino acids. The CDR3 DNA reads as TGTGCCAGCAGTGAAGGGACTAGCGGGACTCAGCAGTTCTTC. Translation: CASSEGTSGTQQFF.

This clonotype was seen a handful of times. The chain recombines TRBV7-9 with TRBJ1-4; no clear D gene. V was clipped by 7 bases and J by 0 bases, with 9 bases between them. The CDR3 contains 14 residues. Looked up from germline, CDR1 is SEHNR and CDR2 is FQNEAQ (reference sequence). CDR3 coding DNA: TGTGCCAGCAAGGTTGTTGCAACTAATGAAAAACTGTTTTTT. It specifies CASKVVATNEKLFF.

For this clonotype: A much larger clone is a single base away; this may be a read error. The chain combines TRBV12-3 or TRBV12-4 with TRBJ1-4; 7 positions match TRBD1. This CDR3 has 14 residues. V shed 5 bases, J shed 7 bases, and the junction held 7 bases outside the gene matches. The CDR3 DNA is TGTGCCAGCAGTCCCAGGGGGATGGGTGAAAAACTGTTTTTT. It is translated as CASSPRGMGEKLFF.

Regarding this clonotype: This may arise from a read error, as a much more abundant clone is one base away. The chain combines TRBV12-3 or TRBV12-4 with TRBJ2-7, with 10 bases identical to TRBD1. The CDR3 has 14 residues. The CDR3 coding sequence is TGTGCCGGCAGTTATGGGACAGGGGTGGGGGAGCAGTACTTC. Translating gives CAGSYGTGVGEQYF.

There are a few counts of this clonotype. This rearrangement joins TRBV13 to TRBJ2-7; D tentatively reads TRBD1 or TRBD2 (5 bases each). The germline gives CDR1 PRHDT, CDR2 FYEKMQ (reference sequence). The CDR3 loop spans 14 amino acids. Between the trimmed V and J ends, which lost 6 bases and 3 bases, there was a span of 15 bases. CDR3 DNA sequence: TGTGCCAGCAGTAACGGGGCAAAAGTCTACGAGCAGTACTTC. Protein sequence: CASSNGAKVYEQYF.

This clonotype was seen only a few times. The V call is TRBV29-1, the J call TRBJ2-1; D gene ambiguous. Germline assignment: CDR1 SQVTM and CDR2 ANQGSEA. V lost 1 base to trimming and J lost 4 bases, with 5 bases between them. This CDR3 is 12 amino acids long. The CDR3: CSVEALYNEQFF. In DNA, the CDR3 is TGCAGCGTTGAAGCCCTGTACAATGAGCAGTTCTTC.

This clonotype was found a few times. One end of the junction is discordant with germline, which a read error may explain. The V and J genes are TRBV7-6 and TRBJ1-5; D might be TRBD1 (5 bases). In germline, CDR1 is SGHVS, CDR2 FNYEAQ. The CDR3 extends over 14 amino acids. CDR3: CASSFDSARQPLHF. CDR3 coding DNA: TGTGCCAGCAGCTTCGACTCAGCGAGACAGCCCCTGCATTTT.

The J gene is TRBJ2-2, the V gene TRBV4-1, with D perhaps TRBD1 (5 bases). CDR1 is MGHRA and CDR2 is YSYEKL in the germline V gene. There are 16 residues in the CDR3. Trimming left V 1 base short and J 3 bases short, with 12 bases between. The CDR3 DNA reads TGCGCCAGCAGCCAAGTTCAGGGCTCATACACCGGGGAGCTGTTTTTT. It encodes CASSQVQGSYTGELFF.